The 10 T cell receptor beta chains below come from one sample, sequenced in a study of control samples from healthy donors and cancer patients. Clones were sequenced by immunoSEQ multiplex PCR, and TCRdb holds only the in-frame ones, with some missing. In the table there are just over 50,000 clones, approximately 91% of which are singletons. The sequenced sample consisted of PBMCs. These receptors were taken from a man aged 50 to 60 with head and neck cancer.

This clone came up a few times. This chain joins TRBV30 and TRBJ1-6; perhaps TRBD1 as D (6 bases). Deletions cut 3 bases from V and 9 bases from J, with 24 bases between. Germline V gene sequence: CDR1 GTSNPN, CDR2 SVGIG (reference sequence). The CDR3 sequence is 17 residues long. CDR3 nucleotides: TGTGCCTGGAGGACCCCTCGGAGACAGGCCAGTCCTTCACCCCTCCACTTT. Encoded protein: CAWRTPRRQASPSPLHF.

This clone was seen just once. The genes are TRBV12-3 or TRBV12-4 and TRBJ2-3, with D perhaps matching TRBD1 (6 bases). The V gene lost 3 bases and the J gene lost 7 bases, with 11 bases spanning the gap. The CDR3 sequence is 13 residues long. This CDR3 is CASSFGQLNTQYF. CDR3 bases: TGTGCCAGCAGTTTTGGACAGCTGAATACGCAGTATTTT.

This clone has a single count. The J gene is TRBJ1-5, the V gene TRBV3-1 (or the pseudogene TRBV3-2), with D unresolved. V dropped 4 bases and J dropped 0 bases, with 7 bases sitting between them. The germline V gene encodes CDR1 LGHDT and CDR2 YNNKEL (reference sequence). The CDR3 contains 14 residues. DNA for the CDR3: TGTGCCAGCAGCCTCTCTGATAGCAATCAGCCCCAGCATTTT. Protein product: CASSLSDSNQPQHF.

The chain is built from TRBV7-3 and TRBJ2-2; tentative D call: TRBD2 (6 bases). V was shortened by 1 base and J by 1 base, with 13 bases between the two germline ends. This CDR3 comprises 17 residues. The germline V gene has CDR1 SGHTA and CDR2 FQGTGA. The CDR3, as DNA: TGTGCCAGCAGCTTAAACCCGGGACTTAGGAACACCGGGGAGCTGTTTTTT. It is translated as CASSLNPGLRNTGELFF.

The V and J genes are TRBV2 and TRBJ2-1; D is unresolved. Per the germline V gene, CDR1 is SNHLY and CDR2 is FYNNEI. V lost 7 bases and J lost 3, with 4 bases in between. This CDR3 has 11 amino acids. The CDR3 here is CASTFYNEQFF. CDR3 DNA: TGTGCCAGCACCTTCTACAATGAGCAGTTCTTC.

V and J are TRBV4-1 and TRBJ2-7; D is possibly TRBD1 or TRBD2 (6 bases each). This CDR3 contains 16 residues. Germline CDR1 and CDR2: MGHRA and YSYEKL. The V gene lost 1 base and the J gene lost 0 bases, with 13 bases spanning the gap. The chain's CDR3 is CASSQGWGDNSYEQYF. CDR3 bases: TGCGCCAGCAGCCAAGGATGGGGGGACAACTCCTACGAGCAGTACTTC.

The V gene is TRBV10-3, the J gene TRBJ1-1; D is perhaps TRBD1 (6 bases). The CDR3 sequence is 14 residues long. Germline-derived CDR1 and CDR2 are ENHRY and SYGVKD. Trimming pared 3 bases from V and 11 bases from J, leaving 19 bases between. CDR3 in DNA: TGTGCCATCAGTGATGGTCAGGGGAAGGGTGACGCTTTCTTT. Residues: CAISDGQGKGDAFF.

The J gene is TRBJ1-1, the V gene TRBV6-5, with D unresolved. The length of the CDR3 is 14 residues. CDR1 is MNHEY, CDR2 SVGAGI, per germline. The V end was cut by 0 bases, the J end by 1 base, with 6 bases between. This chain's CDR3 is CASSYSSSNTEAFF. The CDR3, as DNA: TGTGCCAGCAGTTACTCGAGTTCGAACACTGAAGCTTTCTTT.

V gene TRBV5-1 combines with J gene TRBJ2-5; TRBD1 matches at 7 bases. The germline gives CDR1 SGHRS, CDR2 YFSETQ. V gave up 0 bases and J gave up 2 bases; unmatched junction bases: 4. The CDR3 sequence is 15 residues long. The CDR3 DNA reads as TGCGCCAGCAGCTTGGAAGGACAGGCACAAGAGACCCAGTACTTC. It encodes CASSLEGQAQETQYF.

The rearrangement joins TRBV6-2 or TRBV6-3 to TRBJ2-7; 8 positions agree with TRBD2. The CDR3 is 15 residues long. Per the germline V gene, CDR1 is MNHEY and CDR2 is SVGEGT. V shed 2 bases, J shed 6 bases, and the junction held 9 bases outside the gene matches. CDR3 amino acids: CASSYRTSLAPEQYF. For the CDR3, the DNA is TGTGCCAGCAGTTACCGGACTAGCCTTGCACCCGAGCAGTACTTC.